This T cell receptor beta chain comes out of a study of T cells in Graves' hyperthyroidism and ophthalmopathy (dated by TCRdb to between 2018 and 2021). With respect to the entire study: Peripheral blood samples were taken at the time of initial diagnosis, prior to any treatment. The paper reports TCR Vbeta CDR3 sequencing of roughly 140 peripheral blood samples: 40 or so ophthalmopathy, about 75 hyperthyroidism and 17 progressor patients. After sampling, hyperthyroidism patients received methimazole starting at 30 mg daily, and ophthalmopathy patients received high-dose intravenous methylprednisolone. The approximately 90 discovery patients were randomly split 7:3 into training and test sets. To identify distinguishing TCR V-J signatures, a discovery cohort of some 100 patients was used, comprising roughly 45 with Graves' ophthalmopathy and some 57 with stable Graves' hyperthyroidism. Prospective prediction of ophthalmopathy was tested in an independent validation cohort of 18 to 20 hyperthyroidism patients and approximately 17 patients who later progressed to ophthalmopathy. Thyroid tissue and blood T-cell repertoires from six Graves' hyperthyroidism patients were also compared in the study.

Taken from cysteine to phenylalanine, the CDR3 has 16 residues. Just CDR3 DNA is preserved here, 48 bases in frame from base 1. Taken from the germline V gene, the CDR1 and CDR2 loops are MDHEN and SYDVKM. V is cut back by 3 bases and J by 5 bases, with 9 bases in the junction unmatched. What the research found in general, with its limitations: A model built on a 13 V-J signature distinguished ophthalmopathy from stable hyperthyroidism, reaching around 90% sensitivity and 81.08% specificity in cross-validation and 80%/75% in testing. In validation, the model predicted progression to ophthalmopathy a median of about 5.9 months before onset, with approximately 70% sensitivity and nearly 75% specificity. Sample size was not statistically predetermined, and blinding of investigators to group allocation was not performed. Most expanded thyroid clonotypes (frequency above 0.001) were also detected in blood, suggesting blood repertoires may reflect thyroid immune responses.

Regarding this clonotype: Its antigen target is currently unknown. No much larger clone is present one base from it, and per-base qualities are unavailable.

Ophthalmopathy patients had moderately to severely active disease, Clinical Activity Score of at least 3, NOSPECS grade of at least 4, and duration under 3 months. Any patient with an uncontrolled infection, another autoimmune disease, pregnancy or lactation was excluded. Clinical symptoms, serum thyroxine and TRAb, thyroid ultrasound, and orbital computed tomography formed the basis for the diagnoses. Ficoll-Paque density gradient centrifugation was used to isolate PBMCs from around 10 ml of fresh peripheral blood. Trizol reagent was used to extract total RNA, and RNA quality was then checked on an Agilent 2100 Bioanalyzer. Amplification of TCR beta CDR3 regions was carried out from RNA transcripts. The TCR CDR3 was subjected to a first round of RT-PCR using the HTBI primer set and the Qiagen OneStep RT-PCR kit. Libraries were constructed in a second round of multiplex PCR, after which size selection and purification were performed. Libraries were sequenced paired-end with 100 bp reads on an Illumina HiSeq2000. Under the source paper's analysis protocol: Raw data were processed with SOAPnuke, discarding reads with adapters, uncalled bases, mean Phred below 15, or no exact constant-primer or identifier match. High-quality paired reads were merged with COPE v1.2.5, and unique nucleotide sequences were defined as clonotypes. MiTCR v1.1 was used to align the clonotypes against IMGT TRBV, TRBD and TRBJ reference segments. Only V-J combinations with frequency above 0.0001, covering 99% to 99.2% of repertoires, were analysed. A TCS score was defined as the ratio between F50 (clonal expansion) and ExV (chaos), using BLOSUM62-based TCRdist between CDR3 peptides within each V-J. Welch's t-statistics and random forest reduced fewer than 550 V-J features to around 14, which were used in a naive Bayes classifier (R e1071). TCRdb passed the public sequencing reads through fastp at Q25 and MiXCR, retaining productive beta sequences. Records with the same CDR3 protein are collapsed into one entry carrying the most frequent genes and DNA. The V and J calls and clone size come from TCRdb's table, not from the authors' own analysis. In all, the sample holds about 400,000 distinct CDR3 sequences, and approximately 16% of those were seen once. Of the sample, under 25% falls within the top ten clones.

Sequenced input: blood. The chain links TRBV28 with TRBJ1-5; 8 bases in the junction line up with TRBD1. This TCR was sampled from a woman between 55 and 75 years old with Graves' ophthalmopathy. The sequence in DNA is TGTGCCAGCAGTTTTGGGCAGGGGGCGATTCATCAGCCCCAGCATTTT. Translated, this is CASSFGQGAIHQPQHF.